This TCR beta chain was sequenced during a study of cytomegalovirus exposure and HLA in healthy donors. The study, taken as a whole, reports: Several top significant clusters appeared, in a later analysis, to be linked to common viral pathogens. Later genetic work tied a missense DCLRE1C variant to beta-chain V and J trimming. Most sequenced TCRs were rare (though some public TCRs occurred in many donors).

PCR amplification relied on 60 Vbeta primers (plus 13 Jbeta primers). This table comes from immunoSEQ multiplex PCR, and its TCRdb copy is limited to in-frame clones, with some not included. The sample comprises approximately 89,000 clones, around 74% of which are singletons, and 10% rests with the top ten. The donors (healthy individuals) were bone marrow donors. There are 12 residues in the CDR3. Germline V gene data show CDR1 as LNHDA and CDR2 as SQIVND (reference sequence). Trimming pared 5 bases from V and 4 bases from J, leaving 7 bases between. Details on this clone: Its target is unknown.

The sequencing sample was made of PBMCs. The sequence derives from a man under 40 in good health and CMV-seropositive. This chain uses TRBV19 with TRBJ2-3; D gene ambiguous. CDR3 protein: CASSATADTQYF. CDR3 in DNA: TGTGCCAGTAGTGCCACGGCAGATACGCAGTATTTT.